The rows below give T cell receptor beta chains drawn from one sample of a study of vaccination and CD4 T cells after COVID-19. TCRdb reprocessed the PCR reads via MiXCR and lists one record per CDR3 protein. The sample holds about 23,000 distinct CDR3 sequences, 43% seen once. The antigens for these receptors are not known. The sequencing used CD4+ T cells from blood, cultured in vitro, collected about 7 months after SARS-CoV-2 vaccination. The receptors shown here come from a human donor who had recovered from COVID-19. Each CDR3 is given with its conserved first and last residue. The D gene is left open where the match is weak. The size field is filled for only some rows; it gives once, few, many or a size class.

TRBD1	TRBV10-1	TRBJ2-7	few	CASSDPGQGAPGSYEQYF	TGCGCCAGCAGTGATCCGGGACAGGGGGCACCGGGCTCCTACGAGCAGTACTTC
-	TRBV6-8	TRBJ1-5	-	CASSLSYSNQPQHF	TGTGCCAGCAGTCTGAGTTATAGCAATCAGCCCCAGCATTTT
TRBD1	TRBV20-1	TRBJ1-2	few	CSAQDRAGYGYTF	TGCAGTGCACAAGACAGGGCCGGATATGGCTACACCTTC
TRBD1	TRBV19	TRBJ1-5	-	CASSPHHRGSNQPQHF	TGTGCCAGTAGTCCCCACCACAGGGGAAGCAATCAGCCCCAGCATTTT
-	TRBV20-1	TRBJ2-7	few	CSAGARPGWYEQYF	TGCAGTGCCGGGGCTCGCCCAGGTTGGTACGAGCAGTACTTC
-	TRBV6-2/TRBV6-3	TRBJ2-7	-	CASARDTGYEQYF	TGTGCCAGTGCCCGGGACACAGGCTACGAGCAGTACTTC
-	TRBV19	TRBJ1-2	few	CASSILSRGANYGYTF	TGTGCCAGTAGTATTCTCTCGAGGGGCGCTAACTATGGCTACACCTTC
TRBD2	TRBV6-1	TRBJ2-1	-	CASSPPGTSGSVSYNEQFF	TGTGCCAGCAGTCCCCCGGGGACTAGCGGGAGTGTATCCTACAATGAGCAGTTCTTC
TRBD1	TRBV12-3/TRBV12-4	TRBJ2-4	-	CASSQGQAGRNIQYF	TGTGCCAGCAGCCAGGGACAGGCCGGCAGAAACATTCAGTACTTC
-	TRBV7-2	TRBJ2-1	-	CASSLVRENNEQFF	TGTGCCAGCAGCTTAGTTCGGGAGAACAATGAGCAGTTCTTC
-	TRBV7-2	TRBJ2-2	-	CASRFTGELFF	TGTGCCAGCCGATTCACCGGGGAGCTGTTTTTT
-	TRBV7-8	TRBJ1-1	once	CASSFEMHTEAFF	TGTGCCAGCAGCTTTGAAATGCACACTGAAGCTTTCTTT
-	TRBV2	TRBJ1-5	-	CASSRVTQPQHF	TGTGCCAGCTCGCGGGTAACTCAGCCCCAGCATTTT
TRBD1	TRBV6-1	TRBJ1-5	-	CASTMTGEGGQPQHF	TGTGCCAGCACCATGACAGGGGAAGGTGGTCAGCCCCAGCATTTT
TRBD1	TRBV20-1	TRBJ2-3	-	CSARRDSPPNTQYF	TGCAGTGCTAGAAGGGACAGCCCGCCCAATACGCAGTATTTT
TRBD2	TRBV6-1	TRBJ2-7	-	CASSGTSGRWYEQYF	TGTGCCAGCAGTGGGACTAGCGGGAGGTGGTACGAGCAGTACTTC
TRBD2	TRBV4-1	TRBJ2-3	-	CASSQPGLAGRAQYF	TGCGCCAGCAGCCAACCGGGACTAGCGGGAAGGGCGCAGTATTTT
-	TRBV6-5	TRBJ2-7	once	CASSYFSYEQYF	TGTGCCAGCAGTTACTTCTCCTACGAGCAGTACTTC
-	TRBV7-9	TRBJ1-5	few	CASSLMQGSNQPQHF	TGTGCCAGCAGCTTAATGCAGGGAAGCAATCAGCCCCAGCATTTT
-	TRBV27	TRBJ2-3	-	CASSFNSGTDTQYF	TGTGCCAGCAGTTTCAATTCCGGCACAGATACGCAGTATTTT
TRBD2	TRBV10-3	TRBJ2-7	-	CAISEPSGGSPSF	TGTGCCATCAGTGAGCCTAGCGGGGGATCCCCTAGCTTC
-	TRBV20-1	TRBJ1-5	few	CSASKEGYQPQHF	TGCAGTGCTAGTAAGGAGGGGTACCAGCCCCAGCATTTT
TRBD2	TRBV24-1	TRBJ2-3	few	CATSDPVAAGATSTDTQYF	TGTGCCACCAGTGATCCAGTCGCAGCGGGAGCCACTAGCACAGATACGCAGTATTTT
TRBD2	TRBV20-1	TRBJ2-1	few	CSAQPGTRSNEQFF	TGCAGTGCTCAGCCCGGGACTAGGAGCAATGAGCAGTTCTTC
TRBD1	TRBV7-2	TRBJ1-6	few	CASTLGFRGWSPLHF	TGTGCCAGCACCCTAGGTTTCAGGGGGTGGTCACCCCTCCACTTT
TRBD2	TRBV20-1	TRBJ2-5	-	CSARDYGRANQETQYF	TGCAGTGCTAGAGATTACGGGAGGGCAAACCAAGAGACCCAGTACTTC
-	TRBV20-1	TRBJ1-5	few	CSARDKTEYSNQPQHF	TGCAGTGCTAGAGACAAGACCGAGTATAGCAATCAGCCCCAGCATTTT
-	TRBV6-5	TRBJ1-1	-	CASSYSWGTEAFF	TGTGCCAGCAGTTACTCATGGGGGACTGAAGCTTTCTTT
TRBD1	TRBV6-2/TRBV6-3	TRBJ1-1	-	CASSRGQGEAFF	TGTGCCAGCAGCCGCGGACAGGGTGAAGCTTTCTTT
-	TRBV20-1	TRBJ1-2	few	CSARGQKGYTF	TGCAGTGCTAGAGGACAGAAGGGCTACACCTTC